Reported below is one T cell receptor (beta chain). Its antigen is currently unknown. A second roughly 6 to 11 cycle PCR used barcoded and J-beta primers. TCRdb re-analysed the 5' RACE reads in MiXCR, keeping a single row per CDR3 protein. The sample lists about 1.4 million distinct CDR3 sequences; 55% to 75% were seen once. The CDR3 extends over 14 amino acids. The germline V gene has CDR1 SGHRS and CDR2 YFSETQ. The V and J ends lost 5 bases and 2 bases respectively, with 14 bases between them. The data derive from a study of blood T cells in healthy people across ages. Study-level findings and limits: Fewer expanded clones and more diversity marked long-lived versus aged donors. As naive T cell percentage varied, TCR beta diversity correlated strongly with it. PBMCs that were unsorted prevented a conclusive naive versus antigen-experienced comparison.

The receptor's source is a man aged 18 to 29 in good health. The specimen sequenced was blood. The V call is TRBV5-1, the J call TRBJ2-7; D remains ambiguous. The CDR3 nucleotides read TGCGCCAGCAGTATAGAAGCATATACCTACGAGCAGTACTTC. It specifies CASSIEAYTYEQYF.